This T cell receptor (beta chain) was observed in a study of cytomegalovirus exposure and HLA in healthy donors. The sample holds one count of this clone. The PCR employed 60 Vbeta primers together with 13 Jbeta primers. Clones were sequenced by immunoSEQ multiplex PCR, and TCRdb holds only the in-frame ones, with some missing. The table has roughly 150,000 clones, approximately 80% seen once. The specimen sequenced was PBMCs. The receptor comes from a male donor in good health and CMV-seropositive.

CDR3 coding DNA: TGTGCCAGCAGCCCGGGACTAGCGGGGTTCACAGATACGCAGTATTTT. Encoded protein: CASSPGLAGFTDTQYF. The gene calls are TRBV7-6 and TRBJ2-3, with 13 bases identical to TRBD2. J lost 2 bases, V lost 5 bases, and 4 bases had no gene match. Per germline, CDR1 SGHVS and CDR2 FNYEAQ. The CDR3 covers 16 residues.